These 26 T cell receptor beta chains came from one sample sequenced in a study of graft-versus-host responses after intestinal transplantation (dated by TCRdb to the early 2020s). Interpreted using the paper, the time point label stands for: cells obtained before transplantation from donor or recipient. No antigen is known for these receptors. The library was obtained by the immunoSEQ multiplex PCR assay. As stored in TCRdb, this immuneACCESS dataset retains in-frame rearrangements with V and J assigned. A fraction of the clones does not appear; measured against another copy, unresolved V genes explain less than half of the discrepancy, and the remainder lacks a known reason. The sample data list about 90,000 clones, and about four fifths of these were observed just once. Clones ranked in the top ten supply 0.83% of the sample. Material: unstimulated CD4+ T cells sorted from spleen or lymph node cells, obtained before intestinal transplant. These receptors originate from a human donor who received an intestinal transplant.

The sample holds one count of this clone. V gene TRBV7-9 combines with J gene TRBJ2-3, with D possibly matching TRBD1 (5 bases). V was cut by 1 base and J by 8 bases, with 7 bases left in between. This CDR3 is built from 12 residues. Germline V CDR1 and CDR2: SEHNR, FQNEAQ (reference sequence). For the CDR3, the DNA is TGTGCCAGCAGCTTAGTAGGGGTTACGCAGTATTTT. Protein product: CASSLVGVTQYF.

This clone was detected a few times. The V call is TRBV5-4, the J call TRBJ2-5, with D possibly matching TRBD1 (6 bases). Trimming removed 7 bases at V and 0 bases at J, with 10 bases between. Per germline, CDR1 SGHNT and CDR2 YYREEE (reference sequence). The CDR3 has 13 amino acids. CDR3 sequence: CASRQGNQETQYF. CDR3 coding DNA: TGTGCCAGCCGGCAGGGGAACCAAGAGACCCAGTACTTC.

This chain uses TRBV28 with TRBJ2-7; 10 nucleotides align to TRBD2. J gave up 3 bases and V 5 bases, and 16 bases lay outside the gene matches. Germline CDR1 MDHEN, CDR2 SYDVKM. This CDR3 region has 18 residues. CDR3 residues: CASSPRPLWLAGGYEQYF. The CDR3 DNA follows: TGTGCCAGCAGTCCTCGGCCCCTTTGGTTAGCGGGGGGCTACGAGCAGTACTTC.

This clone occurred once. This chain links TRBV7-9 with TRBJ1-6; TRBD1 is a possible D gene (6 bases). Deletions cut 1 base from V and 4 bases from J, with 8 bases between. Germline CDR1 SEHNR, CDR2 FQNEAQ (reference sequence). This CDR3 has 15 amino acids. CDR3 loop: CASSLGDTYNSPLHF. In DNA form, the CDR3 reads TGTGCCAGCAGCTTAGGGGACACGTATAATTCACCCCTCCACTTT.

This clone was recorded only once. The CDR3 loop reads CASSSPGGTATNYGYTF. In DNA form, the CDR3 reads TGTGCCAGCAGTTCCCCGGGGGGGACGGCCACTAACTATGGCTACACCTTC. J is TRBJ1-2 and V is TRBV28, with D perhaps TRBD1 (5 bases). CDR1 and CDR2 from the germline V gene are MDHEN and SYDVKM. CDR3 length equals 17 residues. V was cut by 4 bases and J by 0 bases, with 18 bases left in between.

V and J are TRBV29-1 and TRBJ1-2, with 10 nucleotides matching TRBD1. The J segment lost 3 bases and the V segment lost 5 bases, leaving 6 bases of the junction unmatched. CDR1 and CDR2 from the germline V gene are SQVTM and ANQGSEA. The CDR3 is made up of 14 amino acids. The CDR3 bases are TGCAGCGTTACGTCCGGGACAGGGGACTATGGCTACACCTTC. Amino acids: CSVTSGTGDYGYTF.

Worth noting for this clone: The DNA is omitted, as the CDR3 cannot be located on it reliably, and the CDR3 follows TCRdb's listing. The genes are TRBV5-4 and TRBJ2-7; the table's D call of TRBD2 was not tested on the DNA. Inclusive of both ends, the CDR3 amounts to 12 amino acids. The V gene's germline CDR1 is SGHNT and CDR2 YYREEE (reference sequence). The CDR3 protein is CASSFGSGSWYF.

The rearrangement uses TRBV2 and TRBJ2-7, with 7 bases aligning to TRBD2. V lost 4 bases and J lost 6; bases outside the gene matches: 6. Germline loops: CDR1 SNHLY, CDR2 FYNNEI. The CDR3 has 13 residues. Here the CDR3 DNA reads TGTGCCAGCAGTGTGCGTTCGGGGGGCGAGCAGTACTTC. Its protein is CASSVRSGGEQYF.

The CDR3 nucleotides are TGTGCCAGCAGTCTCCGACTAGCGTCGAACACCGGGGAGCTGTTTTTT. Amino acids: CASSLRLASNTGELFF. This chain uses TRBV4-2 with TRBJ2-2; 8 bases align to TRBD2. Germline trimming cut 6 bases from V and 0 bases from J; bases unmatched to any gene: 6. The CDR3 is 16 residues long. CDR1 LGHNA and CDR2 YNFKEQ come from the germline V gene.

The J gene is TRBJ2-7, the V gene TRBV7-2; 9 bases match TRBD2. Germline V gives CDR1 SGHTA, CDR2 FQGNSA. The CDR3 covers 16 residues. V was clipped by 5 bases and J by 4 bases; unmatched bases: 12. In DNA, the CDR3 is TGTGCCAGCAGCGGGCCATGGGGTAGCGGGAGTTACGAGCAGTACTTC. The encoded protein is CASSGPWGSGSYEQYF.

The chain employs TRBV5-1 and TRBJ1-1; D might be TRBD1 (6 bases). Germline CDR1 is SGHRS and CDR2 is YFSETQ. The CDR3 spans 14 residues. V gave up 0 bases and J gave up 2 bases, with 8 bases separating them. The CDR3 DNA sequence: TGCGCCAGCAGCTTGGGGGGGCTTAACACTGAAGCTTTCTTT. It translates to CASSLGGLNTEAFF.

The V gene is TRBV15, the J gene TRBJ1-2; 8 bases match TRBD1. The CDR3 has 16 amino acids. V lost 0 bases and J lost 2; bases outside the gene matches: 5. Germline assignment: CDR1 LNHNV and CDR2 YYDKDF (reference sequence). CDR3: CATSRDNGQGNYGYTF. In nucleotides, the CDR3 is TGTGCCACCAGCAGAGATAATGGACAGGGCAACTATGGCTACACCTTC.

The chain links TRBV28 to TRBJ1-2; unclear D gene. The CDR3 loop spans 12 amino acids. Trimming took 2 bases from V and 5 from J, leaving 6 bases between them. Germline V gene sequence: CDR1 MDHEN, CDR2 SYDVKM. This chain's CDR3 is CASSLEEYGYTF. The CDR3 DNA follows: TGTGCCAGCAGTTTAGAGGAATATGGCTACACCTTC.

Here the CDR3 DNA reads TGTGCCAGTAGTATCGATGGAGGACAGATGAACACTGAAGCTTTCTTT. Protein product: CASSIDGGQMNTEAFF. J is TRBJ1-1 and V is TRBV19, with D perhaps TRBD1 (6 bases). Trimming shortened V by 3 bases and J by 0 bases, and 14 bases separated the two germline ends. The CDR3 sequence is 16 residues long. Per the germline V gene, CDR1 is LNHDA and CDR2 is SQIVND (reference sequence).

The chain recombines TRBV5-1 with TRBJ2-7; 8 nucleotides agree with TRBD2. With 0 bases clipped from V and 4 bases from J, the junction kept 6 bases outside the gene matches. This CDR3 has 15 amino acids. From germline, CDR1 is SGHRS and CDR2 YFSETQ. The CDR3 bases are TGCGCCAGCAGCTTGGACGCGGGAGGATTTTACGAGCAGTACTTC. Amino acid sequence: CASSLDAGGFYEQYF.

The rearrangement uses TRBV6-1 and TRBJ2-5; 7 bases are shared with TRBD1. The germline gives CDR1 MNHNS, CDR2 SASEGT. The CDR3 consists of 14 residues. The ends lost 9 bases at V and 0 bases at J; junction bases unmatched: 7. CDR3 sequence reads: CASDRDPHQETQYF. CDR3 sequence (DNA): TGTGCCAGTGACAGGGATCCCCACCAAGAGACCCAGTACTTC.

The chain carries TRBV5-1 and TRBJ2-3, with 16 bases that match TRBD2. The CDR3 is 17 residues long. Germline values: CDR1 SGHRS, CDR2 YFSETQ. V lost 4 bases to trimming and J lost 4 bases; unmatched junction nucleotides: 6. The CDR3 DNA reads as TGCGCCAGCAGCGTGTTGGGGACTAGCGGGGGGGCAGATACGCAGTATTTT. Translation gives CASSVLGTSGGADTQYF.

V is TRBV11-3 and J is TRBJ2-5, with 16 bases that match TRBD2. CDR3 size: 16 residues. The V segment lost 5 bases and the J segment 3 bases; nucleotides outside the gene matches: 3. Germline V gene sequence: CDR1 SGHNT, CDR2 YENEEA. The CDR3 coding sequence is TGTGCCAGCAGCCCGGGACTAGCGGGAGGGGAAGAGACCCAGTACTTC. Translation: CASSPGLAGGEETQYF. The entire variable domain, with the rest obtained from reference TRBV11-3 and TRBJ2-5, is as follows: EAGVVQSPRYKIIEKKQPVAFWCNPISGHNTLYWYLQNLGQGPELLIRYENEEAVDDSQLPKDRFSAERLKGVDSTLKIQPAELGDSAVYLCASSPGLAGGEETQYFGPGTRLLVL.

The V and J genes are TRBV28 and TRBJ1-2, with 8 bases matching TRBD1. V shed 3 bases and J 4 bases; nucleotides not matched to a gene: 1. The CDR3 length is 13 residues. Germline loops: CDR1 MDHEN, CDR2 SYDVKM. The CDR3 DNA follows: TGTGCCAGCAGTTTCACAGGGGGCTATGGCTACACCTTC. Translated, it gives CASSFTGGYGYTF.

The rearrangement links TRBV29-1 to TRBJ1-1, with 7 bases identical to TRBD1. With 7 bases clipped from V and 1 base from J, the junction kept 3 bases outside the gene matches. CDR3 length: 12 amino acids. Germline CDR1 is SQVTM and CDR2 is ANQGSEA. The CDR3 sequence: CSAGQQNTEAFF. The CDR3 coding sequence is TGCAGCGCGGGACAGCAGAACACTGAAGCTTTCTTT.

Only one count was recorded for this clone. This chain connects TRBV7-8 to TRBJ2-3; D is undetermined. Trimming shortened V by 2 bases and J by 5 bases, and 5 bases separated the two germline ends. The CDR3 runs 12 residues. Germline V gene lookup returns CDR1 SGHVS and CDR2 FQNEAQ. The CDR3, as DNA: TGTGCCAGCAGCTTATCCCGAGATACGCAGTATTTT. It codes for CASSLSRDTQYF. The variable domain in full, with the rest retrieved from reference TRBV7-8 and TRBJ2-3, is GAGVSQSPRYKVAKRGQDVALRCDPISGHVSLFWYQQALGQGPEFLTYFQNEAQLDKSGLPSDRFFAERPEGSVSTLKIQRTQQEDSAVYLCASSLSRDTQYFGPGTRLTVL.

This sequence joins TRBV27 and TRBJ2-1; maybe TRBD2 (6 bases). The CDR3 totals 12 residues. Germline CDR1 and CDR2: MNHEY and SMNVEV (reference sequence). V was trimmed by 5 bases and J by 9 bases, leaving 11 bases between them. CDR3 DNA: TGTGCCAGCAGTCTACTAGCAGCTGAGCAGTTCTTC. It encodes CASSLLAAEQFF.

The sample holds one count of this clone. V gene TRBV5-4 combines with J gene TRBJ2-5; D remains ambiguous. Between the trimmed V and J ends, which lost 4 bases and 3 bases, there was a span of 10 bases. Germline V gives CDR1 SGHNT, CDR2 YYREEE (reference sequence). The CDR3 length is 13 residues. In DNA form, the CDR3 reads TGTGCCAGCAGCCCGAGGTCTGAAGAGACCCAGTACTTC. Translating gives CASSPRSEETQYF.

J is TRBJ2-1 and V is TRBV28; 8 nucleotides align to TRBD1. The CDR3 totals 15 residues. Trimming took 1 base from V and 9 from J; bases not matched to a gene: 8. Germline assignment: CDR1 MDHEN and CDR2 SYDVKM. CDR3 in amino acids: CASSLLQGDRGEQFF. Written as DNA, the CDR3 is TGTGCCAGCAGTTTATTACAGGGGGATAGAGGTGAGCAGTTCTTC.

V and J are TRBV18 and TRBJ1-1, with 7 bases identical to TRBD1. J lost 2 bases, V lost 4 bases, and 10 bases had no gene match. The germline gives CDR1 KGHSH, CDR2 LQKENI. The length of the CDR3 is 16 residues. CDR3 in amino acids: CASSLLTGTRNTEAFF. Here the CDR3 DNA reads TGTGCCAGCTCACTACTGACAGGGACACGTAACACTGAAGCTTTCTTT. Drawing the rest from reference TRBV18 and TRBJ1-1, the complete variable domain is NAGVMQNPRHLVRRRGQEARLRCSPMKGHSHVYWYRQLPEEGLKFMVYLQKENIIDESGMPKERFSAEFPKEGPSILRIQQVVRGDSAAYFCASSLLTGTRNTEAFFGQGTRLTVV.

This clone came up once. The rearrangement links TRBV19 to TRBJ2-1, with 16 positions matching TRBD2. The CDR3 is 21 amino acids. Looked up from germline, CDR1 is LNHDA and CDR2 is SQIVND (reference sequence). V trimming: 3 bases; J trimming: 6 bases; junction bases outside the gene matches: 17. The CDR3 loop reads CASSIPPGLAGGRLFGNEQFF. CDR3 sequence (DNA): TGTGCCAGTAGTATTCCCCCGGGACTAGCGGGAGGGAGATTGTTTGGCAATGAGCAGTTCTTC.